This is a list of T cell receptor beta chains from one sample in a study of blood T cell repertoires in COVID-19. TCRdb's copy holds only in-frame clones and misses some; the assay was immunoSEQ multiplex PCR. Among under 100,000 clones listed, roughly 80% were seen once. Specimen: peripheral blood. Receptors originate from an older man with active or convalescent COVID-19. CDR3s include the opening cysteine and the closing phenylalanine or tryptophan. Fields, in order: D gene, J gene, V gene, clone size, CDR3 DNA, CDR3 protein. A D gene is named only where the DNA matches it firmly. A clone size is listed for some rows: how often the clone was seen (once, few, many), or a class if it is expanded.

D: TRBD1; J: TRBJ1-6; V: TRBV5-6; size: .; DNA: TGTGCCAGCAGCCGCCGGACAGGGAGTTTTCCACCCCTCCACTTT; CDR3: CASSRRTGSFPPLHF
D: .; J: TRBJ1-5; V: TRBV5-1; size: .; DNA: TGCGCCAGCAGCTTCCCCGGACTGCATTTTACCCAGCATTTT; CDR3: CASSFPGLHFTQHF
D: .; J: TRBJ1-1; V: TRBV7-8; size: few; DNA: TGTGCCAGCACGTCCGGGACACAGAACACTGAAGCTTTCTTT; CDR3: CASTSGTQNTEAFF
D: TRBD1; J: TRBJ1-2; V: TRBV12-3/TRBV12-4; size: .; DNA: TGTGCCAGCAGTTTCCGGCAGGGGGGTGGCTACACCTTC; CDR3: CASSFRQGGGYTF
D: TRBD1; J: TRBJ2-7; V: TRBV6-5; size: .; DNA: TGTGCCAGCAGTCAGGGACAGCACTACGAGCAGTACTTC; CDR3: CASSQGQHYEQYF
D: TRBD1; J: TRBJ1-6; V: TRBV5-5; size: .; DNA: TGTGCCAGCAGCAGTCTTGGAGGGGGCGAGACACCCCTCCACTTT; CDR3: CASSSLGGGETPLHF
D: TRBD2; J: TRBJ2-7; V: TRBV7-2; size: .; DNA: TGTGCCAGCAGCCCGCGGGGGGGTTACGAGCAGTACTTC; CDR3: CASSPRGGYEQYF
D: TRBD1; J: TRBJ1-5; V: TRBV3-1/TRBV3-2; size: .; DNA: TGTGCCAGCAGCCAAGATACAGGGGGACAGCCCCAGCATTTT; CDR3: CASSQDTGGQPQHF
D: .; J: TRBJ1-2; V: TRBV27; size: .; DNA: TGTGCCAGCAGTCCCATCCCGACAGGCCCGAACTATGGCTACACCTTC; CDR3: CASSPIPTGPNYGYTF
D: .; J: TRBJ2-7; V: TRBV6-2/TRBV6-3; size: once; DNA: TGTGCCAGCACCCCGAACCGGGACATCCTCCACTACGAGCAGTACTTC; CDR3: CASTPNRDILHYEQYF